A selection of T cell receptor beta chains follows, all from one sample in a study of blood T cell repertoires in COVID-19. Clones were sequenced by immunoSEQ multiplex PCR, and TCRdb holds only the in-frame ones, with some missing. Here the sample spans about 130,000 clones, 70% to 85% being singletons. Sequencing input: peripheral blood. The receptors were gathered from a man aged 60 to 75 who had recovered from COVID-19. The conserved cysteine and the conserved F or W are not part of the CDR3 here. Only part of the rows carry a size: once, few, many, or a class if the clone is expanded.

>TRBJ2-7|TRBV25-1|.
ASSQAHYEQY
>TRBJ2-5|TRBV3-1/TRBV3-2|.
ASSPPGIETQY
>TRBJ2-1|TRBV5-4|.
VSSMDYQGGEQF
>TRBJ2-4|TRBV28|.
ASSLIGVGQY
>TRBJ1-5|TRBV6-2/TRBV6-3|.
ASSSGGGGNQPQH
>TRBJ2-1|TRBV11-2|many
ASSLDRGPYNEQF
>TRBJ1-4|TRBV19|.
ASSTLVIGGATTNEKLF
>TRBJ2-5|TRBV11-1|.
ASSWTGEETQY
>TRBJ2-1|TRBV30|.
AWTPGTSGFNEQF
>TRBJ2-3|TRBV4-2|.
ASSLGLGTDTQY
>TRBJ2-7|TRBV7-2|once
ASSFGQGSGREY
>TRBJ1-2|TRBV6-5|.
ASSYDRDGYT
>TRBJ1-2|TRBV25-1|once
ASSSGGEVRGYT
>TRBJ1-2|TRBV6-5|.
ASSPVRDYGYT
>TRBJ2-1|TRBV7-8|once
ASSPPPGGMGDNEQF
>TRBJ2-2|TRBV28|.
ASSLRARAGELF
>TRBJ2-7|TRBV10-3|once
AISESGGGPYEQY
>TRBJ2-7|TRBV28|.
ASITSGFSYEQY
>TRBJ2-2|TRBV6-5|few
ASGQTGVDTGELF
>TRBJ2-1|TRBV9|.
ASSVGTSSDEQF
>TRBJ1-2|TRBV28|once
ASRPQGGDYGYT
>TRBJ1-2|TRBV6-5|.
ASRAAGAYYGYT
>TRBJ1-6|TRBV6-2/TRBV6-3|.
ASSSIRGGNSPLH
>TRBJ2-5|TRBV7-9|.
ASSLVSGRAGSETQY
>TRBJ1-3|TRBV5-1|.
ASSLDRTHGNTIY
>TRBJ1-5|TRBV28|.
ASSPRPQPLNQPQH
>TRBJ2-7|TRBV5-4|.
ASSLDQGTHEQY
>TRBJ1-3|TRBV5-4|once
ASSRGTDISGNTIY
>TRBJ1-2|TRBV5-1|.
ASSLENRRRLYGYT
>TRBJ2-5|TRBV5-1|.
ASSTRLAGGETQY
>TRBJ2-1|TRBV5-1|.
ASSLYTGTGRYNEQF
>TRBJ1-6|TRBV2|.
ASTQGRGRNSPLH
>TRBJ1-2|TRBV19|many
ASSITRGQGGLIT
>TRBJ2-7|TRBV30|.
AWSVVDRGPDEQY
>TRBJ2-3|TRBV15|.
ATSSPGYTDTQY
>TRBJ1-2|TRBV6-6|.
ASSLLRTGDGYT
>TRBJ2-7|TRBV7-8|.
ASSGRASYEQY
>TRBJ1-2|TRBV4-2|.
ASSQDGASSYYGYT
>TRBJ2-7|TRBV30|.
AWSPRGLGASYEQY
>TRBJ1-1|TRBV7-2|few
ASSLMRENTEAF
>TRBJ1-5|TRBV19|.
ASIPTGTRNQPQH
>TRBJ2-2|TRBV7-2|.
ALRVGQRSTGELF
>TRBJ2-7|TRBV6-5|.
ASSRGSLEQY
>TRBJ2-7|TRBV23-1|.
ASSPGGQGKYYEQY
>TRBJ1-6|TRBV6-6|.
ASSYPNSPLH
>TRBJ1-1|TRBV6-5|few
ASLKQGTTNTEAF